This passage covers 19 T cell receptor beta chains from one sample sequenced in a study of CD8 T cells in ankylosing spondylitis. Points from the study as a whole: Among TCR beta sequences, a motif of several highly homologous variants appeared characteristic of ankylosing spondylitis blood.

TCRdb re-analysed the 5' RACE reads in MiXCR, keeping a single row per CDR3 protein. Altogether about 390,000 distinct CDR3 sequences are present, about 20% being singletons, with the ten largest covering approximately 16%. No antigen has been assigned to these receptors. Sequencing was done on a sample of blood, either unsorted or a sorted T cell fraction (not recorded which). The receptor source for this set is a male donor with ankylosing spondylitis.

The chain employs TRBV6-5 and TRBJ1-3; D gene ambiguous. V lost 0 bases to trimming and J lost 5 bases, with 14 bases between them. The CDR3 sequence is 16 residues long. Germline CDR1 reads MNHEY; CDR2 reads SVGAGI. The CDR3: CASSYSWGGGRNTIYF. The CDR3 nucleotides read TGTGCCAGCAGTTACTCGTGGGGAGGTGGGAGAAACACCATATATTTT.

This clonotype was seen a handful of times. The rearrangement links TRBV5-1 to TRBJ2-2, with D tentatively TRBD2 (6 bases). CDR1 is SGHRS and CDR2 is YFSETQ in the germline V gene. The CDR3 covers 16 residues. V was cut by 0 bases and J by 3 bases, with 12 bases left in between. The CDR3 protein is CASSLVATGDTGELFF. DNA for the CDR3: TGCGCCAGCAGCTTGGTGGCGACGGGGGACACCGGGGAGCTGTTTTTT. Together with reference TRBV5-1 and TRBJ2-2, the CDR3 gives the full variable domain: KAGVTQTPRYLIKTRGQQVTLSCSPISGHRSVSWYQQTPGQGLQFLFEYFSETQRNKGNFPGRFSGRQFSNSRSEMNVSTLELGDSALYLCASSLVATGDTGELFFGEGSRLTVL.

This clonotype has at least ten counts. The chain combines TRBV29-1 with TRBJ1-2; no firm D call. The CDR3 extends over 13 amino acids. V was clipped by 1 base and J by 4 bases, with 10 bases between them. Per germline, CDR1 SQVTM and CDR2 ANQGSEA. CDR3 in amino acids: CSVEGIMSYGYTF. In DNA form, the CDR3 reads TGCAGCGTTGAAGGCATTATGAGCTATGGCTACACCTTC.

The J gene is TRBJ2-3, the V gene TRBV5-1; D may be TRBD2 (6 bases). Germline-derived CDR1 and CDR2 are SGHRS and YFSETQ. V was pared by 7 bases and J by 3 bases, with 15 bases between. The CDR3 has 14 amino acids. In DNA, the CDR3 is TGCGCCAGCGCTCGGACACGGGGGACAGATACGCAGTATTTT. Encoded protein: CASARTRGTDTQYF.

V gene TRBV5-1 combines with J gene TRBJ2-7; D not certain. Germline V gene lookup returns CDR1 SGHRS and CDR2 YFSETQ. The CDR3 spans 11 residues. Trimming left V 2 bases short and J 6 bases short, with 6 bases between. The CDR3 DNA sequence: TGCGCCAGCAGCTTAGAGAGCGAGCAGTACTTC. Protein product: CASSLESEQYF.

The sample holds many counts of this clonotype. The rearrangement links TRBV6-1 to TRBJ2-7; TRBD1 might be the D (5 bases). Trimming cost V 2 bases and J 7 bases, with 12 bases left between them. Germline V gene sequence: CDR1 MNHNS, CDR2 SASEGT. CDR3 length: 13 residues. The CDR3 region is CASSERGSSEQYF. The CDR3 nucleotides read TGTGCCAGCAGTGAAAGGGGCAGCTCTGAGCAGTACTTC.

This clonotype occurred a few times. DNA for the CDR3: TGTGCCACCAGCAGAGATCCCCCGTTGAGGGGATACAATGAGCAGTTCTTC. It translates to CATSRDPPLRGYNEQFF. This rearrangement joins TRBV15 to TRBJ2-1; tentatively, D is TRBD1 or TRBD2 (5 bases each). CDR3 length: 17 residues. Trimming shortened V by 0 bases and J by 4 bases, and 16 bases separated the two germline ends. CDR1 is LNHNV and CDR2 is YYDKDF in the germline V gene (reference sequence).

This clonotype was observed a handful of times. The chain recombines TRBV12-3 or TRBV12-4 with TRBJ2-1; TRBD2 aligns across 12 bases. The CDR3 totals 13 residues. V gave up 5 bases and J gave up 16 bases; unmatched junction bases: 9. The CDR3 coding sequence is TGTGCCAGCAGTACTTTCCTAGCGGGAGGGGGATTCTTC. Amino acids: CASSTFLAGGGFF.

This chain links TRBV28 with TRBJ2-6; a weak D match, TRBD2 (6 bases). CDR1 is MDHEN and CDR2 is SYDVKM in the germline V gene. The CDR3 has 14 residues. V dropped 8 bases and J dropped 3 bases, with 11 bases sitting between them. The CDR3 region has the DNA TGTGCCAGCGCCGGGGGTGTTGGGGCCAACGTCCTGACTTTC. It encodes CASAGGVGANVLTF.

This clonotype has a handful of counts. V gene TRBV3-1 combines with J gene TRBJ2-3, with 10 bases aligning to TRBD2. This CDR3 comprises 15 residues. The germline V gene has CDR1 LGHDT and CDR2 YNNKEL (reference sequence). V was clipped by 6 bases and J by 6 bases; unmatched bases: 9. The CDR3 sequence is CASSKREGLRDTQYF. The DNA for the CDR3 is TGTGCCAGCAGTAAGCGGGAGGGCCTTCGTGATACGCAGTATTTT.

This clonotype has more than one count but fewer than ten. V gene TRBV12-3 or TRBV12-4 combines with J gene TRBJ1-5; TRBD1 agrees at 7 bases. The CDR3 is 14 residues long. The V segment lost 6 bases and the J segment 4 bases; nucleotides outside the gene matches: 6. For the CDR3, the DNA is TGTGCCAGCAGCTGGGGACAGCGAAATCAGCCCCAGCATTTT. It specifies CASSWGQRNQPQHF.

The rearrangement links TRBV28 to TRBJ2-1, with D possibly TRBD2 on 6 matching bases. V was cut by 8 bases and J by 2 bases, with 22 bases left in between. Germline V gives CDR1 MDHEN, CDR2 SYDVKM. The CDR3 has 17 amino acids. The CDR3 coding sequence is TGTGCCAGCGGATTTATCGGGAGCCTTGGAGCCTACAATGAGCAGTTCTTC. Translation: CASGFIGSLGAYNEQFF. Using reference TRBV28 and TRBJ2-1 for the parts outside the CDR3, the full variable domain is DVKVTQSSRYLVKRTGEKVFLECVQDMDHENMFWYRQDPGLGLRLIYFSYDVKMKEKGDIPEGYSVSREKKERFSLILESASTNQTSMYLCASGFIGSLGAYNEQFFGPGTRLTVL.

This chain connects TRBV18 to TRBJ1-1; tentatively, D is TRBD1 (5 bases). Trimming removed 5 bases at V and 8 bases at J, with 21 bases between. The CDR3 runs 15 residues. Germline V gene lookup returns CDR1 KGHSH and CDR2 LQKENI. The CDR3 DNA reads as TGTGCCAGCTCATCATCGACCGGGACGGAAGACGAAGCTTTCTTT. Its translation is CASSSSTGTEDEAFF.

This rearrangement joins TRBV7-9 to TRBJ1-5; D possibly corresponds to TRBD1 (6 bases). Trimming shortened V by 5 bases and J by 9 bases, and 17 bases separated the two germline ends. The CDR3 loop spans 14 amino acids. Germline CDR1 and CDR2: SEHNR and FQNEAQ (reference sequence). The CDR3 nucleotides are TGTGCCAGCAGCACCCGGGACACCCGTATGCCCCAGCATTTT. As protein: CASSTRDTRMPQHF.

This clonotype was counted between two and nine times. The chain carries TRBV20-1 and TRBJ2-2, with D possibly being TRBD1 or TRBD2 (5 bases each). There are 14 residues in the CDR3. CDR1 DFQATT and CDR2 SNEGSKA come from the germline V gene (reference sequence). V was clipped by 0 bases and J by 6 bases, with 11 bases between them. The CDR3 nucleotides are TGCAGTGCTAGAGATCTACGAGGGGCCGGGGAGCTGTTTTTT. This encodes CSARDLRGAGELFF.

This chain connects TRBV12-3 or TRBV12-4 to TRBJ1-4; the D gene is possibly TRBD1 (6 bases). V lost 6 bases, J lost 0 bases, and 11 bases lay in between. The CDR3 has 15 residues. CDR3 DNA sequence: TGTGCCAGCAGATACACAGGGTCAACTAATGAAAAACTGTTTTTT. It specifies CASRYTGSTNEKLFF.

V usage is TRBV12-3 or TRBV12-4 and J usage is TRBJ1-6; no clear D gene. The ends were cut back, 2 bases at V and 10 bases at J, with 12 bases in the middle. The CDR3 length is 14 residues. CDR3 sequence reads: CASSLMGLRSPLHF. CDR3 nucleotide sequence: TGTGCCAGCAGTTTAATGGGTTTACGCTCACCCCTCCACTTT.

J is TRBJ2-1 and V is TRBV20-1; 9 nucleotides match TRBD2. CDR3 length equals 15 residues. The V and J ends lost 1 base and 2 bases, in that order; junction bases with no gene match: 3. Germline loops: CDR1 DFQATT, CDR2 SNEGSKA (reference sequence). The CDR3 protein is CSARAASGTYNEQFF. The CDR3 nucleotides read TGCAGTGCTAGAGCCGCTAGCGGGACCTACAATGAGCAGTTCTTC.

This clonotype has just a few counts. This chain joins TRBV7-8 and TRBJ2-7; D is uncertain. V was pared by 3 bases and J by 7 bases, with 7 bases between. This CDR3 is 11 amino acids long. The germline V gene has CDR1 SGHVS and CDR2 FQNEAQ. This CDR3 is CASSLEWEQYF. The CDR3 nucleotides are TGTGCCAGCAGCTTGGAGTGGGAGCAGTACTTC. Complete variable domain (other parts from reference TRBV7-8 and TRBJ2-7): GAGVSQSPRYKVAKRGQDVALRCDPISGHVSLFWYQQALGQGPEFLTYFQNEAQLDKSGLPSDRFFAERPEGSVSTLKIQRTQQEDSAVYLCASSLEWEQYFGPGTRLTVT.